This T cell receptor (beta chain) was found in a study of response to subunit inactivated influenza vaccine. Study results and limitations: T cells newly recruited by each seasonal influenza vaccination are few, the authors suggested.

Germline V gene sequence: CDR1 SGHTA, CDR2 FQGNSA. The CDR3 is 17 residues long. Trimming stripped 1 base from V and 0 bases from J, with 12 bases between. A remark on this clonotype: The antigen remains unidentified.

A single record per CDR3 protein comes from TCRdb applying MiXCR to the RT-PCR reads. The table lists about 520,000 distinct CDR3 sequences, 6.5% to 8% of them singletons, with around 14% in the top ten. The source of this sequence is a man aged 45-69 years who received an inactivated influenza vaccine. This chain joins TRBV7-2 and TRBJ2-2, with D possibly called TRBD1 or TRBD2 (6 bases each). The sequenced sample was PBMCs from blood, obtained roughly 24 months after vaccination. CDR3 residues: CASSLVLGGPNTGELFF. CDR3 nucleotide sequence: TGTGCCAGCAGCTTAGTCCTCGGGGGCCCGAACACCGGGGAGCTGTTTTTT.